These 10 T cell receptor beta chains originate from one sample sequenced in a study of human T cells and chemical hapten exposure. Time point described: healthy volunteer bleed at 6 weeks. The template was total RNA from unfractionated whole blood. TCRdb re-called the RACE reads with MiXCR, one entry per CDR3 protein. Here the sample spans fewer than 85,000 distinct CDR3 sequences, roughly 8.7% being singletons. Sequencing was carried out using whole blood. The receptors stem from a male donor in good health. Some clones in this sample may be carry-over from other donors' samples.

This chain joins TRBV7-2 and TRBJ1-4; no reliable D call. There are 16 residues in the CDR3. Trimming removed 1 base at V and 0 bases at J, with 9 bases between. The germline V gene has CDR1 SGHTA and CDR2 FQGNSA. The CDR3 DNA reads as TGTGCCAGCAGCTTAGTGGTCAGCCCAACTAATGAAAAACTGTTTTTT. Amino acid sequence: CASSLVVSPTNEKLFF. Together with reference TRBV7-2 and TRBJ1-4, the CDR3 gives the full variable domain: GAGVSQSPSNKVTEKGKDVELRCDPISGHTALYWYRQSLGQGLEFLIYFQGNSAPDKSGLPSDRFSAERTGGSVSTLTIQRTQQEDSAVYLCASSLVVSPTNEKLFFGSGTQLSVL.

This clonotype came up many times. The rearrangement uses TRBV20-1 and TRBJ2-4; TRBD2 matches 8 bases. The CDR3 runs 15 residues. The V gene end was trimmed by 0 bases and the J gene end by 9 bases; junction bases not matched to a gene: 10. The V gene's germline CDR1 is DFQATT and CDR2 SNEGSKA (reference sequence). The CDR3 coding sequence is TGCAGTGCTAGAGATGAGACTAGCGAGGGTGTCATTCAGTACTTC. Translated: CSARDETSEGVIQYF.

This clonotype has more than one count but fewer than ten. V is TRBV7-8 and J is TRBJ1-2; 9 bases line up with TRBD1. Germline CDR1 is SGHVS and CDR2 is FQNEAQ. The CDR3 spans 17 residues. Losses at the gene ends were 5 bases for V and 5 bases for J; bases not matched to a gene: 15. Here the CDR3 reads CASSPPGTGTSRYGYTF. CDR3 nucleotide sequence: TGTGCCAGCAGCCCCCCCGGGACAGGGACGTCCAGATATGGCTACACCTTC.

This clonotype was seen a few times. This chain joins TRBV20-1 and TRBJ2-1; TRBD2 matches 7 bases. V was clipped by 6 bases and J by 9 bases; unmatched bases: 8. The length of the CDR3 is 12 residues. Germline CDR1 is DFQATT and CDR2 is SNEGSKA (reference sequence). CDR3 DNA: TGCAGTGCCGACGGGGGGAGAGGTGAGCAGTTCTTC. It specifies CSADGGRGEQFF.

CDR3 residues: CSVGLAAYNEQFF. The CDR3 nucleotides read TGCAGCGTTGGACTAGCGGCTTACAATGAGCAGTTCTTC. V and J are TRBV29-1 and TRBJ2-1; 9 nucleotides align to TRBD2. V lost 4 bases and J lost 4; bases outside the gene matches: 2. Germline-derived CDR1 and CDR2 are SQVTM and ANQGSEA. The CDR3 has 13 residues.

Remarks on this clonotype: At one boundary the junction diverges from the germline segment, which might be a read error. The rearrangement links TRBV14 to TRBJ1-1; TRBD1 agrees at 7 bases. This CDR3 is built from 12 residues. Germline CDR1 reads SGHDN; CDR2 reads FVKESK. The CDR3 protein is CASGRGNAEAFF. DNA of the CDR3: TGTGCCAGCGGCAGGGGGAACGCTGAAGCTTTCTTT.

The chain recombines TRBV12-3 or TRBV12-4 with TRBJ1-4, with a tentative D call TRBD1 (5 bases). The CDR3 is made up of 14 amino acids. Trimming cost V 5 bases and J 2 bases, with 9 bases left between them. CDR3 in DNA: TGTGCCAGCAGTACCGGGACGACTAATGAAAAACTGTTTTTT. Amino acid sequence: CASSTGTTNEKLFF.

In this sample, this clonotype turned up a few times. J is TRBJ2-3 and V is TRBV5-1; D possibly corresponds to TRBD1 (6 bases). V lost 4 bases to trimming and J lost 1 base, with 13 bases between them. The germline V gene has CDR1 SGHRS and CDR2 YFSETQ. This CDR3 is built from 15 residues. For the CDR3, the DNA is TGCGCCAGCAGCGAGACAGGCCTGGGCACAGATACGCAGTATTTT. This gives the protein CASSETGLGTDTQYF.

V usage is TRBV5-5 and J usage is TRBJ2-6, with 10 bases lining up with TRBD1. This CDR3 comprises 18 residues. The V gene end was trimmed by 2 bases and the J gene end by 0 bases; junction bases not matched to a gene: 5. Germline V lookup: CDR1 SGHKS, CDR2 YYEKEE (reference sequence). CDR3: CASSFTGTGVSGANVLTF. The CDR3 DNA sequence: TGTGCCAGCAGCTTCACCGGGACAGGGGTCTCTGGGGCCAACGTCCTGACTTTC. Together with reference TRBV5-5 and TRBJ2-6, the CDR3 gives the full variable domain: DAGVTQSPTHLIKTRGQQVTLRCSPISGHKSVSWYQQVLGQGPQFIFQYYEKEERGRGNFPDRFSARQFPNYSSELNVNALLLGDSALYLCASSFTGTGVSGANVLTFGAGSRLTVL.

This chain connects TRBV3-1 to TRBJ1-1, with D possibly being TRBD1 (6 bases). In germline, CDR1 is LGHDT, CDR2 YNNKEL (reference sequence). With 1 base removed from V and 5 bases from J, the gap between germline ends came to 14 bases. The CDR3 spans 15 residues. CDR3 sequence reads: CASSQAYREWTEAFF. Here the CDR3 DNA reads TGTGCCAGCAGCCAAGCTTACAGGGAATGGACTGAAGCTTTCTTT. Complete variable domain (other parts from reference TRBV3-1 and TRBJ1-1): DTAVSQTPKYLVTQMGNDKSIKCEQNLGHDTMYWYKQDSKKFLKIMFSYNNKELIINETVPNRFSPKSPDKAHLNLHINSLELGDSAVYFCASSQAYREWTEAFFGQGTRLTVV.